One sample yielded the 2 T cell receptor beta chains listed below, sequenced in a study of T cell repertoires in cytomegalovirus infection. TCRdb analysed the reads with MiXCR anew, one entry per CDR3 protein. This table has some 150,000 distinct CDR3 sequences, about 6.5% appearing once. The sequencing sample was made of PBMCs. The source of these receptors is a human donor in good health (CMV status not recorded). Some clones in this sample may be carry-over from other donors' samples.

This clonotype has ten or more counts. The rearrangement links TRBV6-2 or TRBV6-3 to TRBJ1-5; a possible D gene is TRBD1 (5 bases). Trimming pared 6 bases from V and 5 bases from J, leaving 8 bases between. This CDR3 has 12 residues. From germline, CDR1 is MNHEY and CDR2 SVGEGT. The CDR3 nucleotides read TGTGCCAGCAGACCCAGGGATCAGCCCCAGCATTTT. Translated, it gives CASRPRDQPQHF.

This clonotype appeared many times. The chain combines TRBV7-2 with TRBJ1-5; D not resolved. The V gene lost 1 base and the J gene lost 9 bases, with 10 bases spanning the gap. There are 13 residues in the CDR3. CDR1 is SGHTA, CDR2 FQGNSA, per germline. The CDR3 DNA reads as TGTGCCAGCAGCTTAGGGCCGGAGGGGCCCCAGCATTTT. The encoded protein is CASSLGPEGPQHF.